A single TCR beta chain is shown here with its context. Its specificity is unknown. The assay was carried out at the deep level. Sequencing was performed with immunoSEQ multiplex PCR; in TCRdb, only in-frame clones are kept and a portion is missing. The repertoire includes nearly 750,000 clones, approximately 77% of them detected once, and more than 1.5% sits in the top ten. The data are from a study of shared clonotypes between healthy human individuals. The study, taken as a whole, reports: Naive subsets tended to show greater estimated richness than memory subsets.

There are 15 residues in the CDR3. Germline V gene data show CDR1 as SGHAT and CDR2 as FQNNGV. Trimming took off 1 base at V and 6 bases at J, with 15 bases between the two ends. The sequencing sample was made of memory CD4+ T cells sorted from blood. Subset defined: CD45RA-negative fraction. The clonotype originates from a woman aged 25 to 39 in good health. This chain links TRBV11-2 with TRBJ1-2, with D possibly matching TRBD1 (6 bases). CDR3 in amino acids: CASSLGGGALDGYTF. CDR3 DNA: TGTGCCAGCAGCTTAGGCGGGGGCGCGCTCGATGGCTACACCTTC.